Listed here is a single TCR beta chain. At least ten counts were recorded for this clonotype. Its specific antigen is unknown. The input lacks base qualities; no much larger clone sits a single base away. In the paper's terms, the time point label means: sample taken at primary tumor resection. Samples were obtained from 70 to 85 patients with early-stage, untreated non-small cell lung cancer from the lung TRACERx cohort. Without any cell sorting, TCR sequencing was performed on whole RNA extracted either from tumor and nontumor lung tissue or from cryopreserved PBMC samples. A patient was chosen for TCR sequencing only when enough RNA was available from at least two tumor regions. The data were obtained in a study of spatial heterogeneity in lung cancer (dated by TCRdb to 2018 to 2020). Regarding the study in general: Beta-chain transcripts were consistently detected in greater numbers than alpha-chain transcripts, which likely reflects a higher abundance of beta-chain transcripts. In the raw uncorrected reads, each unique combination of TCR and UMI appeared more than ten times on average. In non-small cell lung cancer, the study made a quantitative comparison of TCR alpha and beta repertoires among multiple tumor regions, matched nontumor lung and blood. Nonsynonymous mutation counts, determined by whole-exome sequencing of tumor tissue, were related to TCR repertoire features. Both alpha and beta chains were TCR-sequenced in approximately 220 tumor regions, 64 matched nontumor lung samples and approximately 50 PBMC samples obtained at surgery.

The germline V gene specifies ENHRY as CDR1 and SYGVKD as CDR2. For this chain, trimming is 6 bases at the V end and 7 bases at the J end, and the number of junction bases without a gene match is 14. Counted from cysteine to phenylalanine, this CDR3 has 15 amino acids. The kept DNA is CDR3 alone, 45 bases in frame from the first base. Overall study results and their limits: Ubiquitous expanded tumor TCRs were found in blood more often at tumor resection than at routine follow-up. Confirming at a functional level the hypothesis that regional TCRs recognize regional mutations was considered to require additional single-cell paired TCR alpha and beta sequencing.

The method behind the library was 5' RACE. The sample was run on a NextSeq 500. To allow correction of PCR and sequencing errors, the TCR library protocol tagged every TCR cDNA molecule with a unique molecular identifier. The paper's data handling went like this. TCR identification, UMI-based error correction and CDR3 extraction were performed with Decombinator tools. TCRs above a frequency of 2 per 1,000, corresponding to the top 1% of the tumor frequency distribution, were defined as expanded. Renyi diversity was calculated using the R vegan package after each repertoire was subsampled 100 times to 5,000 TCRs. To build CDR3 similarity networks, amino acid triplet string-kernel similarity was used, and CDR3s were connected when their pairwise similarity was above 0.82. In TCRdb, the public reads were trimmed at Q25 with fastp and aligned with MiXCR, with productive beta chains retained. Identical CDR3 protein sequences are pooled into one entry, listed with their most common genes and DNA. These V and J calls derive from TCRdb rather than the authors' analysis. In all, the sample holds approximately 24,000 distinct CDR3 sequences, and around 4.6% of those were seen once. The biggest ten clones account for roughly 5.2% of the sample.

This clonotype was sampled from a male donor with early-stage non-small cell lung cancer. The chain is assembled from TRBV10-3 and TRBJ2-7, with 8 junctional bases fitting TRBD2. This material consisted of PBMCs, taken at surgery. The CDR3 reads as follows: CAISDPGSGGGEQYF. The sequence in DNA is TGTGCCATCAGCGACCCTGGGAGCGGGGGAGGAGAGCAGTACTTC.